The 17 T cell receptor beta chains reported below all come from one sample, sequenced in a study of T cells after yellow fever vaccination. One entry per CDR3 protein, called by TCRdb with MiXCR from the 5' RACE reads. The sample comprises a few hundred thousand distinct CDR3 sequences, roughly 7% of which are singletons, and 15% to 20% rests with the top ten. The sample was PBMCs, taken about 49 days after the first yellow fever vaccination. The source of these receptors is a man between 18 and 29 years old who received the YFV17D yellow fever vaccine.

The chain combines TRBV5-4 with TRBJ2-5; 8 nucleotides align to TRBD1. CDR1 and CDR2 from the germline V gene are SGHNT and YYREEE (reference sequence). CDR3 size: 12 residues. V gave up 6 bases and J gave up 13 bases; unmatched junction bases: 11. The CDR3 region has the DNA TGTGCCAGCACCAACTCAGGGGGCTCCACGTACTTC. Translating it yields CASTNSGGSTYF.

In its sample, this clonotype was seen a few times. The V and J genes are TRBV6-2 or TRBV6-3 and TRBJ1-5, with D unclear. With 2 bases removed from V and 4 bases from J, the gap between germline ends came to 6 bases. The CDR3 sequence is 13 residues long. Germline V lookup: CDR1 MNHEY, CDR2 SVGEGT. CDR3 DNA: TGTGCCAGCAGTTACGCCGAGAATCAGCCCCAGCATTTT. This translates into CASSYAENQPQHF.

The V call is TRBV6-1, the J call TRBJ1-2, with 9 bases matching TRBD1. The germline gives CDR1 MNHNS, CDR2 SASEGT. Trimming at V came to 5 bases and at J to 3 bases, leaving 4 bases not matched to a gene. The CDR3 loop spans 14 amino acids. The CDR3 bases are TGTGCCAGCAGTCGACAGGGGGTTGACTATGGCTACACCTTC. Protein product: CASSRQGVDYGYTF.

V is TRBV6-1 and J is TRBJ1-5; 9 bases fit TRBD1. V dropped 2 bases and J dropped 8; count of bases not matched to a gene: 4. CDR3 length equals 14 residues. Germline lookup yields CDR1 MNHNS and CDR2 SASEGT. The CDR3 DNA follows: TGTGCCAGCAGTGAAAACAGGGGGCGGGAGCCCCAGCATTTT. Encoded protein: CASSENRGREPQHF.

The V and J genes are TRBV20-1 and TRBJ2-3; no clear D. CDR1 and CDR2 (germline): DFQATT, SNEGSKA (reference sequence). Trimming stripped 7 bases from V and 4 bases from J, with 18 bases between. The CDR3 covers 14 residues. The CDR3 loop is CSGTPPVSPDTQYF. In DNA form, the CDR3 reads TGCAGTGGAACGCCCCCCGTCAGCCCAGATACGCAGTATTTT.

V and J are TRBV15 and TRBJ2-7; D gene uncertain. CDR1 and CDR2 from the germline V gene are LNHNV and YYDKDF (reference sequence). V was cut by 0 bases and J by 1 base, with 7 bases left in between. The CDR3 is 14 residues long. This CDR3 reads CATSRDHGSYEQYV. The CDR3 coding sequence is TGTGCCACCAGCAGAGACCACGGATCCTACGAGCAGTACGTC.

With respect to this clonotype: The junction departs from germline at one end; a sequencing error may be responsible. The CDR3 DNA sequence: TGCAGCGTTCAAGACACAGATACGCAGTATTTT. Encoded protein: CSVQDTDTQYF. The V and J genes are TRBV29-1 and TRBJ2-3; D unresolved. Germline V lookup: CDR1 SQVTM, CDR2 ANQGSEA. This CDR3 contains 11 residues.

This clonotype showed up just a few times. The chain is built from TRBV29-1 and TRBJ2-1; no clear D gene. V lost 0 bases to trimming and J lost 4 bases, with 7 bases between them. Germline V gene lookup returns CDR1 SQVTM and CDR2 ANQGSEA. This CDR3 has 13 residues. This chain's CDR3 is CSVEDLRYNEQFF. CDR3 nucleotide sequence: TGCAGCGTTGAAGATCTTCGGTACAATGAGCAGTTCTTC.

The chain is built from TRBV12-3 or TRBV12-4 and TRBJ1-1, with D maybe TRBD1 (5 bases). The CDR3 length is 15 residues. The V gene lost 4 bases and the J gene lost 3 bases, with 15 bases spanning the gap. The CDR3 nucleotides read TGTGCCAGCAGTTCAGTTTGGGGGGTGCACACTGAAGCTTTCTTT. Translating gives CASSSVWGVHTEAFF.

The chain is built from TRBV4-1 and TRBJ1-5; a weak D match, TRBD1 (6 bases). The germline V gene has CDR1 MGHRA and CDR2 YSYEKL. CDR3 length equals 17 residues. Trimming pared 5 bases from V and 0 bases from J, leaving 17 bases between. For the CDR3, the DNA is TGCGCCAGCAGCATCCGTCCAGGGGAGTATAGCAATCAGCCCCAGCATTTT. Its translation: CASSIRPGEYSNQPQHF.

The genes are TRBV6-2 or TRBV6-3 and TRBJ2-3; 8 bases are a match to TRBD1. Losses at the gene ends were 7 bases for V and 5 bases for J; bases not matched to a gene: 8. The CDR3 consists of 14 residues. Germline CDR1 MNHEY, CDR2 SVGEGT. The CDR3 loop reads CASTSQGAGDTQYF. CDR3 coding DNA: TGTGCCAGCACCTCGCAGGGGGCTGGAGATACGCAGTATTTT.

CDR3 sequence (DNA): TGTGCCAGCAGCCGCAGACAGGACTCCTACGAGCAGTACGTC. Residues: CASSRRQDSYEQYV. The chain carries TRBV5-5 and TRBJ2-7; D might be TRBD1 (6 bases). Trimming shortened V by 4 bases and J by 0 bases, and 11 bases separated the two germline ends. CDR1 is SGHKS, CDR2 YYEKEE, per germline (reference sequence). There are 14 residues in the CDR3.

The sample holds many counts of this clonotype. The rearrangement links TRBV29-1 to TRBJ1-1; D is undetermined. The germline gives CDR1 SQVTM, CDR2 ANQGSEA. This CDR3 comprises 13 residues. V was pared by 4 bases and J by 1 base, with 10 bases between. CDR3 nucleotides: TGCAGCGTTGTTTGGTTGGAGAACACTGAAGCTTTCTTT. Residues: CSVVWLENTEAFF.

The V call is TRBV12-3 or TRBV12-4, the J call TRBJ2-5; a possible D gene is TRBD1 (5 bases). Trimming removed 8 bases from V and 1 base from J, with 11 bases in between. This CDR3 has 13 amino acids. Written as DNA, the CDR3 is TGTGCCAGCTGTTGGGGCACCCAAGAGACCCAGTACTTC. Protein: CASCWGTQETQYF.

The chain employs TRBV9 and TRBJ1-5; D may be TRBD1 (6 bases). CDR3 length equals 14 residues. The V end was cut by 0 bases, the J end by 8 bases, with 12 bases between. Germline-derived CDR1 and CDR2 are SGDLS and YYNGEE. The CDR3 DNA follows: TGTGCCAGCAGCGTAGAGGCGGGGGCCGAGCCCCAGCATTTT. As protein: CASSVEAGAEPQHF.

This clonotype was found a few times. The chain uses TRBV5-1 and TRBJ2-5; 7 bases agree with TRBD1. The CDR3 is 15 amino acids. The germline CDR1 and CDR2 sequences are SGHRS and YFSETQ. V gave up 4 bases and J gave up 5 bases; unmatched junction bases: 11. CDR3 bases: TGCGCCAGCAGCCCGATGGGACAGCCGAGGGAGACCCAGTACTTC. Its translation is CASSPMGQPRETQYF.

V gene TRBV7-2 combines with J gene TRBJ2-7; TRBD2 agrees at 10 bases. CDR1 and CDR2 from the germline V gene are SGHTA and FQGNSA. V trimming: 4 bases; J trimming: 2 bases; junction bases outside the gene matches: 5. This CDR3 contains 15 residues. The CDR3: CASSYNSGGPYEQYF. CDR3 nucleotides: TGTGCCAGCAGCTATAATAGCGGGGGGCCCTACGAGCAGTACTTC.